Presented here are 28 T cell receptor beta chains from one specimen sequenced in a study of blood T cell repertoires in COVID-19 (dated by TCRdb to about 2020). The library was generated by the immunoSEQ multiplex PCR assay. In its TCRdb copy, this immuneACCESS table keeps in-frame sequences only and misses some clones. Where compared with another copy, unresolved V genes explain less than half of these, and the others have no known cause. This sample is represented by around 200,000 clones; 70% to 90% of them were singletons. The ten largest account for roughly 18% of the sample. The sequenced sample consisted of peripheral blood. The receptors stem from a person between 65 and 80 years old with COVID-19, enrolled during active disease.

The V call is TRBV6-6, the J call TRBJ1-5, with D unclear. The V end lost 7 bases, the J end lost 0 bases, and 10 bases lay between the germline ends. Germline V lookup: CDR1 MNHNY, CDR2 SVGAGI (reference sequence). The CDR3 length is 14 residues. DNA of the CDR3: TGTGCCAGCACTATGAAAGTTAGCAATCAGCCCCAGCATTTT. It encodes CASTMKVSNQPQHF.

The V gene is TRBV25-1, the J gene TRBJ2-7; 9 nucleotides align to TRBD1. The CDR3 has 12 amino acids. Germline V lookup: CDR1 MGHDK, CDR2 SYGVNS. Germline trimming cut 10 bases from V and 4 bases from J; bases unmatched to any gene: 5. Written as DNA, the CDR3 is TGTGCCACCCCACAGGGGGCGTACGAGCAGTACTTC. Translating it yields CATPQGAYEQYF.

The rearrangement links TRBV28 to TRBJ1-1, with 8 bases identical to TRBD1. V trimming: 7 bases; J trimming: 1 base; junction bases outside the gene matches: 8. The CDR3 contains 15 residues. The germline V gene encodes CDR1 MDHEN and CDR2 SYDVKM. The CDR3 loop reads CASTPPGTGNTEAFF. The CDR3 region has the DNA TGTGCCAGCACTCCACCCGGGACAGGGAACACTGAAGCTTTCTTT.

CDR3 protein: CASSSRDSNQPQHF. The CDR3, as DNA: TGTGCCAGTAGTAGTCGGGATAGCAATCAGCCCCAGCATTTT. The V call is TRBV19, the J call TRBJ1-5; D uncertain. Germline CDR1 LNHDA, CDR2 SQIVND (reference sequence). The CDR3 is 14 amino acids. V lost 4 bases and J 0 bases, leaving 7 bases between the germline ends.

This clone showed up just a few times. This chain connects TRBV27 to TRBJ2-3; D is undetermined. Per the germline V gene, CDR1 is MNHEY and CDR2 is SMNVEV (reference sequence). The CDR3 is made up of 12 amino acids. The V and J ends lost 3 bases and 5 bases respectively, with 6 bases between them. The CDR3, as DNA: TGTGCCAGCAGTTTCTCAGGAGATACGCAGTATTTT. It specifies CASSFSGDTQYF.

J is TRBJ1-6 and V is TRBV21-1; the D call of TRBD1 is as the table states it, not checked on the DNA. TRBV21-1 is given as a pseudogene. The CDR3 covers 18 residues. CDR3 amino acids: CASSKVYPGLNPNSPLHF. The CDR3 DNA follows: TGTGCCAGCAGCAAAGTTTATCCAGGGCTTAACCCTAATTCACCCCTCCACTTT.

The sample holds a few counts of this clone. In DNA, the CDR3 is TGTGCCAGTAGTGAACCAGGGTTGATGCCTCAGCCCCAGCATTTT. Translation gives CASSEPGLMPQPQHF. This rearrangement joins TRBV19 to TRBJ1-5, with D perhaps matching TRBD1 (5 bases). The CDR3 extends over 15 amino acids. The V and J ends lost 5 bases and 6 bases respectively, with 17 bases between them. Germline CDR1 is LNHDA and CDR2 is SQIVND (reference sequence).

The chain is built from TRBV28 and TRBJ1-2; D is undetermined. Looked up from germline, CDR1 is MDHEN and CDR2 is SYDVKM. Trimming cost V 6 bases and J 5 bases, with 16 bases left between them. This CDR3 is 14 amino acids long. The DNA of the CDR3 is TGTGCCAGCAGCCCCCACGGGAACCTTTATGGCTACACCTTC. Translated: CASSPHGNLYGYTF.

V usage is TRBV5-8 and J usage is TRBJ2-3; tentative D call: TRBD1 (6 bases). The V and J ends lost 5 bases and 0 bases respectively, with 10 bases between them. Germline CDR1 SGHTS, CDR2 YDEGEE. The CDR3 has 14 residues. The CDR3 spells CASRLTGSTDTQYF. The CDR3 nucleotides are TGTGCCAGCAGACTGACAGGCAGCACAGATACGCAGTATTTT. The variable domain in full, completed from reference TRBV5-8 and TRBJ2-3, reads EAGVTQSPTHLIKTRGQQATLRCSPISGHTSVYWYQQALGLGLQFLLWYDEGEERNRGNFPPRFSGRQFPNYSSELNVNALELEDSALYLCASRLTGSTDTQYFGPGTRLTVL.

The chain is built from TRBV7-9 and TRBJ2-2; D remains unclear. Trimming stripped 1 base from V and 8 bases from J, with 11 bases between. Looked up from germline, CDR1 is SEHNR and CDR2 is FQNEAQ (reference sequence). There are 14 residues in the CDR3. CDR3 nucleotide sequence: TGTGCCAGCAGCTTAGTTAATAACTTGGGGGAGCTGTTTTTT. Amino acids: CASSLVNNLGELFF.

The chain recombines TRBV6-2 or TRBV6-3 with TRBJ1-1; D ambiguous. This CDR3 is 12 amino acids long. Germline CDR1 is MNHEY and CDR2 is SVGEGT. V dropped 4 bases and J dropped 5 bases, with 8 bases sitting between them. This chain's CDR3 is CASSLVGTEAFF. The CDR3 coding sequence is TGTGCCAGCAGTTTGGTCGGGACTGAAGCTTTCTTT.

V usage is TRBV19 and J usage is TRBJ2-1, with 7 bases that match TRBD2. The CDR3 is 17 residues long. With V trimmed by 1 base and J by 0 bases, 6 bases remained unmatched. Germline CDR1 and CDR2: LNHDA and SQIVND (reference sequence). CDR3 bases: TGTGCCAGTAGTATAGTAACAGGCGGGAGCTCCTACAATGAGCAGTTCTTC. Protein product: CASSIVTGGSSYNEQFF.

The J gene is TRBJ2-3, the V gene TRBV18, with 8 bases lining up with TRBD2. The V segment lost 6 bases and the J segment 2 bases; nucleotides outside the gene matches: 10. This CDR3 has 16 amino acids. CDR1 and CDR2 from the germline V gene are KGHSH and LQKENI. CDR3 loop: CASSPGAGGPTDTQYF. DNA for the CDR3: TGTGCCAGCTCGCCGGGGGCGGGGGGCCCCACAGATACGCAGTATTTT. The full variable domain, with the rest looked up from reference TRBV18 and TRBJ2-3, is NAGVMQNPRHLVRRRGQEARLRCSPMKGHSHVYWYRQLPEEGLKFMVYLQKENIIDESGMPKERFSAEFPKEGPSILRIQQVVRGDSAAYFCASSPGAGGPTDTQYFGPGTRLTVL.

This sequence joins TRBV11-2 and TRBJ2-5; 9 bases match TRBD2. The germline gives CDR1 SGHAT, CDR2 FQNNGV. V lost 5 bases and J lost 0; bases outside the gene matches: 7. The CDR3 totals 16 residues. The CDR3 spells CASSPGLAHYQETQYF. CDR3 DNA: TGTGCCAGCAGCCCAGGACTAGCGCACTACCAAGAGACCCAGTACTTC. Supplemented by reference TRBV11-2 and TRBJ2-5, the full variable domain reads EAGVAQSPRYKIIEKRQSVAFWCNPISGHATLYWYQQILGQGPKLLIQFQNNGVVDDSQLPKDRFSAERLKGVDSTLKIQPAKLEDSAVYLCASSPGLAHYQETQYFGPGTRLLVL.

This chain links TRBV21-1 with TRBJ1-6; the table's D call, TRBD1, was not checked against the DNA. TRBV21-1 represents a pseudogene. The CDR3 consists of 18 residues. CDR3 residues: CASRDSNGAIRDRKPLHF. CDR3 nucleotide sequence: TGTGCCAGCAGGGACTCGAACGGGGCGATAAGGGACAGGAAACCCCTCCACTTT.

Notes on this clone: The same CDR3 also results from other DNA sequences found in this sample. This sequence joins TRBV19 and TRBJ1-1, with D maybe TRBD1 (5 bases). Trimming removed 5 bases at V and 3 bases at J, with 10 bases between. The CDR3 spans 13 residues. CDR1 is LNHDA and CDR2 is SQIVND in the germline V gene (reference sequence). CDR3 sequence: CASSQTRDTEAFF. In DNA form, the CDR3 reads TGTGCCAGTAGTCAAACCAGGGACACTGAAGCTTTCTTT. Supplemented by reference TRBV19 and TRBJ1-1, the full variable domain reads DGGITQSPKYLFRKEGQNVTLSCEQNLNHDAMYWYRQDPGQGLRLIYYSQIVNDFQKGDIAEGYSVSREKKESFPLTVTSAQKNPTAFYLCASSQTRDTEAFFGQGTRLTVV.

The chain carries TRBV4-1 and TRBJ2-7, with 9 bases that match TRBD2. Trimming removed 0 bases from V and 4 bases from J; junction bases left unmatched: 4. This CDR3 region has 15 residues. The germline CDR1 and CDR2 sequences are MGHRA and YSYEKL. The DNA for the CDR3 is TGCGCCAGCAGCCAAGAAGTAGCGGGAGCGTACGAGCAGTACTTC. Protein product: CASSQEVAGAYEQYF.

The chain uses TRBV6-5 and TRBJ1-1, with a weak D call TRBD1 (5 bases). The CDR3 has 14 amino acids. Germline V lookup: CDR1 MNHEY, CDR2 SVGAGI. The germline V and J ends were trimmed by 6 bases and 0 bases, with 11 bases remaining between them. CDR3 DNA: TGTGCCAGCAGGTCAGGGAGGTTGAACACTGAAGCTTTCTTT. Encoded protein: CASRSGRLNTEAFF.

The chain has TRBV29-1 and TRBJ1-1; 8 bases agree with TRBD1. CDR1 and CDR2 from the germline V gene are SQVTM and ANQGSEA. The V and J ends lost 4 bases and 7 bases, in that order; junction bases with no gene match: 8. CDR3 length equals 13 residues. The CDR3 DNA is TGCAGCGTTGGTCGGACAGGGAGTCTTGAAGCTTTCTTT. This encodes CSVGRTGSLEAFF.

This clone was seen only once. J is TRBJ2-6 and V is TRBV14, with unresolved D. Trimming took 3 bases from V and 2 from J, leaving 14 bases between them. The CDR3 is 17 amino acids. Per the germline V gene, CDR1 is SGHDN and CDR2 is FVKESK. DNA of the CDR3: TGTGCCAGCAGCCATAGTCGCTCGCTTACTGGGGCCAACGTCCTGACTTTC. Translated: CASSHSRSLTGANVLTF.

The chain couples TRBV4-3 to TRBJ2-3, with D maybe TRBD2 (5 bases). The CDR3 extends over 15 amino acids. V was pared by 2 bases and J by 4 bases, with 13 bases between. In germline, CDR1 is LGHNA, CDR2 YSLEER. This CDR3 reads CASSQLTPGSDTQYF. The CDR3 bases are TGCGCCAGCAGCCAACTGACCCCGGGGTCAGATACGCAGTATTTT.

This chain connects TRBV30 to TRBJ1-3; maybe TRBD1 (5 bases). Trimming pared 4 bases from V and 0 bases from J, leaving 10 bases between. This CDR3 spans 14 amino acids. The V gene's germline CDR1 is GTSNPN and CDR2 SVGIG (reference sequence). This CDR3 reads CAWMRGRSGNTIYF. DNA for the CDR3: TGTGCCTGGATGCGGGGCCGCTCTGGAAACACCATATATTTT.

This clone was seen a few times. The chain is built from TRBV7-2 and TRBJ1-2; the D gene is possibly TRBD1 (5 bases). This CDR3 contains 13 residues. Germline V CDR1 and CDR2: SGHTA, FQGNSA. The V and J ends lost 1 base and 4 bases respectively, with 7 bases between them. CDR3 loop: CASSLGQIYGYTF. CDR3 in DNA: TGTGCCAGCAGCTTAGGACAGATCTATGGCTACACCTTC.

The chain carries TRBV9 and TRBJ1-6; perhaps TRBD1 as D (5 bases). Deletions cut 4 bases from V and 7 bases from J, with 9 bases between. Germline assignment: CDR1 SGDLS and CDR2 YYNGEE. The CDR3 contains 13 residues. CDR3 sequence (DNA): TGTGCCAGCAGCACCCGACAGAATTCACCCCTCCACTTT. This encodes CASSTRQNSPLHF.

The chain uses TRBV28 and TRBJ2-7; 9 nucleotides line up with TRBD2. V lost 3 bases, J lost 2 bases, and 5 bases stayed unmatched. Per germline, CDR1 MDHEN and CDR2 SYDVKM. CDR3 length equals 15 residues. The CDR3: CASSFRGRAAYEQYF. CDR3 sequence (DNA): TGTGCCAGCAGTTTCCGCGGGAGGGCCGCCTACGAGCAGTACTTC.

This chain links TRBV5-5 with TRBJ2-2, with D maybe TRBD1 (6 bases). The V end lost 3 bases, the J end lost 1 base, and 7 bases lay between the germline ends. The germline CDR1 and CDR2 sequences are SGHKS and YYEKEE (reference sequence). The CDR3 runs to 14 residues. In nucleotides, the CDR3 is TGTGCCAGCAGCTGGACAGTGAACACCGGGGAGCTGTTTTTT. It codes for CASSWTVNTGELFF. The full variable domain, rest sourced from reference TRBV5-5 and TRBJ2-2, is DAGVTQSPTHLIKTRGQQVTLRCSPISGHKSVSWYQQVLGQGPQFIFQYYEKEERGRGNFPDRFSARQFPNYSSELNVNALLLGDSALYLCASSWTVNTGELFFGEGSRLTVL.

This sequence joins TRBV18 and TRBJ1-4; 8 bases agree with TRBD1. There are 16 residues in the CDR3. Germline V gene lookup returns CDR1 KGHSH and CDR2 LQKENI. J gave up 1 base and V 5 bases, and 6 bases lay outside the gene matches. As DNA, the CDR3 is TGTGCCAGCTCAGCGACAGGGGTAGGAACTAATGAAAAACTGTTTTTT. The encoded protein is CASSATGVGTNEKLFF.

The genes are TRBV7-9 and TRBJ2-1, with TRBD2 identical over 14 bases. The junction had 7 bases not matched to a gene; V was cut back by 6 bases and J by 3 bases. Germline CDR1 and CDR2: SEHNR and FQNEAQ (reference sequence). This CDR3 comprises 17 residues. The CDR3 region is CASRRLAGGRRYNEQFF. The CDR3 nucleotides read TGTGCCAGCAGAAGACTAGCGGGAGGGAGGCGCTACAATGAGCAGTTCTTC.